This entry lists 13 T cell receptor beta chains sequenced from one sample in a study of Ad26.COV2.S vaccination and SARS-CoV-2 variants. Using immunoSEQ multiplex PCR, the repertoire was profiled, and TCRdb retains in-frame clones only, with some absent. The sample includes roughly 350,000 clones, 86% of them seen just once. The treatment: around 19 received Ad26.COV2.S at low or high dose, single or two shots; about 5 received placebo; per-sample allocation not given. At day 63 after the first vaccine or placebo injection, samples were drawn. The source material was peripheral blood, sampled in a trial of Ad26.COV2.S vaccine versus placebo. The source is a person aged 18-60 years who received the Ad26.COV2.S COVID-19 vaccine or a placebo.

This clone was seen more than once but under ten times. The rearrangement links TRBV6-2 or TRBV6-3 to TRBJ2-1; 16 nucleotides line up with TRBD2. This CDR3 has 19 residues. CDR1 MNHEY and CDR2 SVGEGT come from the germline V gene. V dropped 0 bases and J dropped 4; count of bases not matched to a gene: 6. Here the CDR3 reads CASSYSVGLAGGRYNEQFF. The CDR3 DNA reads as TGTGCCAGCAGTTACTCGGTGGGACTAGCGGGAGGGAGGTACAATGAGCAGTTCTTC.

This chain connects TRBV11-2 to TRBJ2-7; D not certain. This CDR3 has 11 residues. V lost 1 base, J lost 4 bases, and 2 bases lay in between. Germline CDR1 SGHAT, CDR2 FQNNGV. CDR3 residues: CASSLVYEQYF. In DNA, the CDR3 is TGTGCCAGCAGCTTAGTTTACGAGCAGTACTTC.

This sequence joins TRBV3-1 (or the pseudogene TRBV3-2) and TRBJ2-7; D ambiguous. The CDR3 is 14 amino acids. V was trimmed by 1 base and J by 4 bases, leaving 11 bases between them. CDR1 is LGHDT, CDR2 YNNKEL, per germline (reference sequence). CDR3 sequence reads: CASSQVAFPYEQYF. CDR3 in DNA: TGTGCCAGCAGCCAAGTAGCATTCCCTTACGAGCAGTACTTC.

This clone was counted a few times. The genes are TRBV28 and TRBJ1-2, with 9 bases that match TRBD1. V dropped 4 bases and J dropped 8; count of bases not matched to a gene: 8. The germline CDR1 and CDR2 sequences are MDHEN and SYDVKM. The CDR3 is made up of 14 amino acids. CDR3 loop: CASSSPDRGGGYTF. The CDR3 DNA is TGTGCCAGCAGTTCCCCGGACAGGGGAGGAGGCTACACCTTC.

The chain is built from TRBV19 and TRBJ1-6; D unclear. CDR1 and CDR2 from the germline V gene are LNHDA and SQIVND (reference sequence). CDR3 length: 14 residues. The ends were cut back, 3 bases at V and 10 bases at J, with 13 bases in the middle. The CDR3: CASSIEIEGSPLHF. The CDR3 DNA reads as TGTGCCAGTAGTATCGAAATTGAAGGATCACCCCTCCACTTT.

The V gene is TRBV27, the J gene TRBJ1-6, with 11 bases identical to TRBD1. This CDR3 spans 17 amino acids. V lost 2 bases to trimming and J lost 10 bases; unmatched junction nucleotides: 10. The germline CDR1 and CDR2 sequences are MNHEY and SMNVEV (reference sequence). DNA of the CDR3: TGTGCCAGCAGTTTAAAGGACAGGGGGCTTGTTCGATCACCCCTCCACTTT. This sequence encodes CASSLKDRGLVRSPLHF.

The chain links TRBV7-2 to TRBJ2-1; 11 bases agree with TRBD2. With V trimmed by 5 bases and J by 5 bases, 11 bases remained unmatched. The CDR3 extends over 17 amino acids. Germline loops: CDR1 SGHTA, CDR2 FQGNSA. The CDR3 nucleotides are TGTGCCAGCAGCCGGACTAGCGGGCCTAACACTAACAATGAGCAGTTCTTC. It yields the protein CASSRTSGPNTNNEQFF.

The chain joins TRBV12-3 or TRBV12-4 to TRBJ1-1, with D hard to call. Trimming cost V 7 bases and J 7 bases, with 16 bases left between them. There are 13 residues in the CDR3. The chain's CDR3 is CASTLGPRYEAFF. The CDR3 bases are TGTGCCAGCACGTTAGGTCCGAGGTATGAAGCTTTCTTT.

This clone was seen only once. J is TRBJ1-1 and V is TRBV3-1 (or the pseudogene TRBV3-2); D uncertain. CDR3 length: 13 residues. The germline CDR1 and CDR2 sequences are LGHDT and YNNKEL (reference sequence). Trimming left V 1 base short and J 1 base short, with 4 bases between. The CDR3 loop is CASSQGWNTEAFF. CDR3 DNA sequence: TGTGCCAGCAGCCAAGGTTGGAACACTGAAGCTTTCTTT.

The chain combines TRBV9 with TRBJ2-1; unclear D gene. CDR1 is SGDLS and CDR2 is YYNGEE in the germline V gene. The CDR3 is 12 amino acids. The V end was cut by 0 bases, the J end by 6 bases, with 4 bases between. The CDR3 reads CASSVGVNEQFF. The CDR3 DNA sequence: TGTGCCAGCAGCGTAGGTGTCAATGAGCAGTTCTTC.

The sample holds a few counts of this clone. The CDR3 bases are TGCGCCAGCAGCCAAGAAATTCCATATTCTAGCGGATGGGACAATGAGCAGTTCTTC. This sequence encodes CASSQEIPYSSGWDNEQFF. The chain links TRBV4-3 to TRBJ2-1; TRBD2 aligns across 7 bases. Germline CDR1 and CDR2: LGHNA and YSLEER. This CDR3 region has 19 residues. The V segment lost 0 bases and the J segment 5 bases; nucleotides outside the gene matches: 16.

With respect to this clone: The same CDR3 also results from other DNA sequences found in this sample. The CDR3 sequence: CASSQDAGSGANVLTF. The CDR3 bases are TGTGCCAGCAGCCAAGATGCGGGCTCTGGGGCCAACGTCCTGACTTTC. The genes are TRBV4-2 and TRBJ2-6; TRBD2 might be the D (5 bases). The CDR3 length is 16 residues. V gave up 0 bases and J gave up 0 bases, with 6 bases separating them. The V gene's germline CDR1 is LGHNA and CDR2 YNFKEQ.

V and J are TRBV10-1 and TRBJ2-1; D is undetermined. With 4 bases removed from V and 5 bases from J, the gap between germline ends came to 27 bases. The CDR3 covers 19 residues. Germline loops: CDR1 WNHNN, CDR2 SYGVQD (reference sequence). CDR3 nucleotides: TGCGCCAGCAGTGGAATTCAGGATCTCGAGCCCCCCGATAACAATGAGCAGTTCTTC. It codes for CASSGIQDLEPPDNNEQFF.